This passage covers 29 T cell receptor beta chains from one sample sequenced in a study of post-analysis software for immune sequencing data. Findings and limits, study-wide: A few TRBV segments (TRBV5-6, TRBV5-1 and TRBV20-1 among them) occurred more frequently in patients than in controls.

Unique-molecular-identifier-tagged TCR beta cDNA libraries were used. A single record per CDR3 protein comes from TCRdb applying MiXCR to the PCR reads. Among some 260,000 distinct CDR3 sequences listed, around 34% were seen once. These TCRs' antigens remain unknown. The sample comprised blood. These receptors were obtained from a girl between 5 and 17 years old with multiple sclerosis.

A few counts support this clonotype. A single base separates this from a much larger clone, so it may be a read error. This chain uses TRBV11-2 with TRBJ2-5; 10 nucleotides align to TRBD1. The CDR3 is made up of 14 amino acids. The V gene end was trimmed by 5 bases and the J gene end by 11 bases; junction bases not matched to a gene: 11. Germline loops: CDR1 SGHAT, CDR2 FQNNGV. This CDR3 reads CASSADRGQGEQYF. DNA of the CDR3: TGTGCCAGCAGCGCCGACAGGGGGCAAGGTGAGCAGTACTTC.

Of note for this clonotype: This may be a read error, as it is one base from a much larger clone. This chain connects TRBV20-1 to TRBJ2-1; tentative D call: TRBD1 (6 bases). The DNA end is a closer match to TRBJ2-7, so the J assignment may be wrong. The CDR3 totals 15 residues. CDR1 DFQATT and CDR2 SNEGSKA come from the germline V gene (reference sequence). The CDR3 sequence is CSATQGSGSYNEQYF. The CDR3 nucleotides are TGCAGTGCAACCCAGGGGTCCGGCTCCTACAATGAGCAGTACTTC.

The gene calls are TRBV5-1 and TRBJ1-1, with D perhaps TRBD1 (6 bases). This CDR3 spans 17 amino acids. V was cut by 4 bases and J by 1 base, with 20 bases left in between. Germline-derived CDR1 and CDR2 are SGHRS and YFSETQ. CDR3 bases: TGCGCCAGCAGCGACGGACAGCGCGGGCACTGGAACACTGAAGCTTTCTTT. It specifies CASSDGQRGHWNTEAFF.

The DNA for the CDR3 is TGTGCCACCAGTGATTCCTTCTGGGCGGAGACCCAGTACTTC. Amino acid sequence: CATSDSFWAETQYF. This chain uses TRBV24-1 with TRBJ2-7; unclear D gene. The J call is uncertain, as TRBJ2-5 better fits the DNA end. This CDR3 comprises 14 residues. Looked up from germline, CDR1 is KGHDR and CDR2 is SFDVKD.

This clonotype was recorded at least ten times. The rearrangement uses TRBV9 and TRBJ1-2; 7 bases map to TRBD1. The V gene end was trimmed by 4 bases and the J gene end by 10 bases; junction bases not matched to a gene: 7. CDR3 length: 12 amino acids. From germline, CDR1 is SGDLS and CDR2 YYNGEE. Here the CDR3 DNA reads TGTGCCAGCAGCACACTGCAGGGGGTCTACACCTTC. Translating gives CASSTLQGVYTF.

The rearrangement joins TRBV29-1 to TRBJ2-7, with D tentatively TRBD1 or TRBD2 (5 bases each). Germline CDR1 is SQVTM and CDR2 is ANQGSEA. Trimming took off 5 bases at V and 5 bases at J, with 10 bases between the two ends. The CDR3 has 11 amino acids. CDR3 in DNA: TGCAGCGTTTCCGGGGCTAACGAGCAGTACTTC. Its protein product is CSVSGANEQYF.

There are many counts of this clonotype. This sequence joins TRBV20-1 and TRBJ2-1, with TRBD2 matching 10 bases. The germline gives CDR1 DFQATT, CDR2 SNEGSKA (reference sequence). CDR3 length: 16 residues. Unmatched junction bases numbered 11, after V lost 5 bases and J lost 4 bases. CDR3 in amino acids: CSAQAASGSLYNEQFF. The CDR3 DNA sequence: TGCAGTGCTCAGGCCGCTAGCGGGAGTCTATACAATGAGCAGTTCTTC.

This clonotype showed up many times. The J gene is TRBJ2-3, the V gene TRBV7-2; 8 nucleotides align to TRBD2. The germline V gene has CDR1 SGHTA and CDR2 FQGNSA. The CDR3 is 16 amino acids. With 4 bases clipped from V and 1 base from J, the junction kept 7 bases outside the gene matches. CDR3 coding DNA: TGTGCCAGCAGCTCCCGGGGTAGCGGGGGCACAGATACGCAGTATTTT. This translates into CASSSRGSGGTDTQYF.

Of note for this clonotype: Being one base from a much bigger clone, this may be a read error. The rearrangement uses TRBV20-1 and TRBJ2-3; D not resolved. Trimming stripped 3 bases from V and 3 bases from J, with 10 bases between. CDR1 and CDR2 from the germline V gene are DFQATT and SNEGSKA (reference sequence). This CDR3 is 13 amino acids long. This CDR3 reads CSASEMKTDTQYF. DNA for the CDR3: TGCAGTGCTAGCGAGATGAAGACAGATACGCAGTATTTT.

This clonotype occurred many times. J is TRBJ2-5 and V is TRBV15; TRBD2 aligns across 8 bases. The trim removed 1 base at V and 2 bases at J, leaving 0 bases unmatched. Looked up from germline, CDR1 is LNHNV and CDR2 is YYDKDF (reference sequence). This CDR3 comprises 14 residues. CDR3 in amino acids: CATSRAGGQETQYF. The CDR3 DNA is TGTGCCACCAGCAGAGCGGGGGGGCAAGAGACCCAGTACTTC.

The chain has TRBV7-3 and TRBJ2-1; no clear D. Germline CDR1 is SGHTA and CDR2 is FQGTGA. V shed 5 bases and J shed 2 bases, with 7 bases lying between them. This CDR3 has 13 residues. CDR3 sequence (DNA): TGTGCCAGCAGCCCCCACGCCTACAATGAGCAGTTCTTC. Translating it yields CASSPHAYNEQFF. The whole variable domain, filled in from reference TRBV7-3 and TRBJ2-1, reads GAGVSQTPSNKVTEKGKYVELRCDPISGHTALYWYRQSLGQGPEFLIYFQGTGAADDSGLPNDRFFAVRPEGSVSTLKIQRTERGDSAVYLCASSPHAYNEQFFGPGTRLTVL.

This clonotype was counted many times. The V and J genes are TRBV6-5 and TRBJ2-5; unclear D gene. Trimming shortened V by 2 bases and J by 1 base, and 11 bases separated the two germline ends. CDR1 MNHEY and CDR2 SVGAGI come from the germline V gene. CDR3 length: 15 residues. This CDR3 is CASSYNLDSQETQYF. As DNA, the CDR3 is TGTGCCAGCAGTTACAATCTTGACTCCCAAGAGACCCAGTACTTC.

As DNA, the CDR3 is TGCGCCAGCGCCGTTCGTATGGGAGAGACCCAGTACTTC. Translation: CASAVRMGETQYF. The chain is built from TRBV10-1 and TRBJ2-5, with no clear D. Trimming shortened V by 8 bases and J by 4 bases, and 14 bases separated the two germline ends. This CDR3 has 13 amino acids. Per the germline V gene, CDR1 is WNHNN and CDR2 is SYGVQD (reference sequence).

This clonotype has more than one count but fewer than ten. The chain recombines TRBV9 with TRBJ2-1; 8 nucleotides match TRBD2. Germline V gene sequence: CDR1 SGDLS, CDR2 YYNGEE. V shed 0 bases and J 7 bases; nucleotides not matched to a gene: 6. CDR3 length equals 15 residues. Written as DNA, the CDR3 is TGTGCCAGCAGCGTAGACGGGGGGGCTGTTAATGAGCAGTTCTTC. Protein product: CASSVDGGAVNEQFF.

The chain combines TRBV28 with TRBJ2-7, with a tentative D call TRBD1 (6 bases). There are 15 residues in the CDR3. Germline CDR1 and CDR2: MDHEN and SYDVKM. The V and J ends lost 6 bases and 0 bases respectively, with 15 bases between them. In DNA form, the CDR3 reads TGTGCCAGCAGCAGATCGACAGGAGCCTCCTACGAGCAGTACTTC. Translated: CASSRSTGASYEQYF.

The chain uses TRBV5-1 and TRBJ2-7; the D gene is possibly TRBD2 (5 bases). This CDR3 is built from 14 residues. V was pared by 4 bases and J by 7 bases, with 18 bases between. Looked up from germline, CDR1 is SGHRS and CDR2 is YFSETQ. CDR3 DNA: TGCGCCAGCAGCCCCGTAGCGAGAGGCAATGAGCAGTACTTC. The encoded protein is CASSPVARGNEQYF.

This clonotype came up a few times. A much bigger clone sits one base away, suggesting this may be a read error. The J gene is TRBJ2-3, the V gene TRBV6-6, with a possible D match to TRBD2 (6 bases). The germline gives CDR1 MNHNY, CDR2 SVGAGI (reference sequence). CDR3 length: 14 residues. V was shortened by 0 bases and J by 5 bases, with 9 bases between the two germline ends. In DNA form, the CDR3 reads TGTGCCAGCAGTTACTCGATGGGGGGAGATACGCAGTATTTT. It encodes CASSYSMGGDTQYF.

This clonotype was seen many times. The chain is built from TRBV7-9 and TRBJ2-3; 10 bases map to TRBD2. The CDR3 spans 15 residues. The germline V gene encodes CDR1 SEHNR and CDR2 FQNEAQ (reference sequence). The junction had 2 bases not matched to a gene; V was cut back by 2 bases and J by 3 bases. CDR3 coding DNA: TGTGCCAGCAGCTTACCAGCGGGAGGGACAGATACGCAGTATTTT. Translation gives CASSLPAGGTDTQYF. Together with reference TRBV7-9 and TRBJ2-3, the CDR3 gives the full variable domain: DTGVSQNPRHKITKRGQNVTFRCDPISEHNRLYWYRQTLGQGPEFLTYFQNEAQLEKSRLLSDRFSAERPKGSFSTLEIQRTEQGDSAMYLCASSLPAGGTDTQYFGPGTRLTVL.

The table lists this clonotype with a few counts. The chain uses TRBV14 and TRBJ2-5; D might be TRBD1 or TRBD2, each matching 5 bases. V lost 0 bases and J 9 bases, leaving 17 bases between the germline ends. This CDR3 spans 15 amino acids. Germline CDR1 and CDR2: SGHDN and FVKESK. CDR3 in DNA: TGTGCCAGCAGCCAAGAGGTCCGGGACCCGATGGCCCAGTACTTC. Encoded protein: CASSQEVRDPMAQYF.

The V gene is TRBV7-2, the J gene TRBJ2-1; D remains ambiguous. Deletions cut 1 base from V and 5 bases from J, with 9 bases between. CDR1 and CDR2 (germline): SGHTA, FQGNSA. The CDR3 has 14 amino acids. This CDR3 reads CASSLVWRDNEQFF. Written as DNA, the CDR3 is TGTGCCAGCAGCTTAGTCTGGAGAGACAATGAGCAGTTCTTC.

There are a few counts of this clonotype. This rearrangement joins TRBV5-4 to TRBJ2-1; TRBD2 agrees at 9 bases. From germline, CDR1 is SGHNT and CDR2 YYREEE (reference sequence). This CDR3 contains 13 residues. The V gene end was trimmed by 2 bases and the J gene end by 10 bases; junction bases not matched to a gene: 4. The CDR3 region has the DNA TGTGCCAGCAGCTTCGGGCTAGCGGGGGAGCAGTTCTTC. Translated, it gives CASSFGLAGEQFF. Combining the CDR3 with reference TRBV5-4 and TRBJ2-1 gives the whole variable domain ETGVTQSPTHLIKTRGQQVTLRCSSQSGHNTVSWYQQALGQGPQFIFQYYREEENGRGNFPPRFSGLQFPNYSSELNVNALELDDSALYLCASSFGLAGEQFFGPGTRLTVL.

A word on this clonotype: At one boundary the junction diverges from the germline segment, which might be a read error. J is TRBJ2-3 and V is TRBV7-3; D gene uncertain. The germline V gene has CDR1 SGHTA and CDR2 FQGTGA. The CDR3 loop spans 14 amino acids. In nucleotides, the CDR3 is TGTGCCAGCAGCTTTCTCCGGAGCACGGATACGCGGTATTTT. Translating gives CASSFLRSTDTRYF.

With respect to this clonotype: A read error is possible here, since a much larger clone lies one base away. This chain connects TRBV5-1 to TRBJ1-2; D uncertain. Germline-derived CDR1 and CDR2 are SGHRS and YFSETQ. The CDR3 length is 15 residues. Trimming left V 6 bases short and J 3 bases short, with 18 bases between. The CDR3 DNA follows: TGCGCCAGCAACCCTGGCTACTCAGTGGACTATGGCTACACCTTC. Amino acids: CASNPGYSVDYGYTF.

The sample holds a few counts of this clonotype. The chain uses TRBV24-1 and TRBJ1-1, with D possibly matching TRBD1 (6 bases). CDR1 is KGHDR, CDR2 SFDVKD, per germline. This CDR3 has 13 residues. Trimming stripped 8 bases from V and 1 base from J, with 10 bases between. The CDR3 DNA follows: TGTGCCACCACAGGGGCGCCGAACACTGAAGCTTTCTTT. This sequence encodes CATTGAPNTEAFF.

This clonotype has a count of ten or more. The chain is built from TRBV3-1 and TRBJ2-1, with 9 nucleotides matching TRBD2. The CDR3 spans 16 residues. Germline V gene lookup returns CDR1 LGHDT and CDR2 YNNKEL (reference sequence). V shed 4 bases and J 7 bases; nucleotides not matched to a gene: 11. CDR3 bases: TGTGCCAGCAGCCCCTGGGGGACTAGCTGGAGAAATGAGCAGTTCTTC. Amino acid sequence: CASSPWGTSWRNEQFF.

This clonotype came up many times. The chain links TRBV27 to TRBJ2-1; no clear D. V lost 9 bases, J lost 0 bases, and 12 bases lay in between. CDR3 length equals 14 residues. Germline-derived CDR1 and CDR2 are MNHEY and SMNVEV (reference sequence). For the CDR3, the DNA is TGTGCCAGTCGTCAGGTGAGCTCCTACAATGAGCAGTTCTTC. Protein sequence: CASRQVSSYNEQFF.

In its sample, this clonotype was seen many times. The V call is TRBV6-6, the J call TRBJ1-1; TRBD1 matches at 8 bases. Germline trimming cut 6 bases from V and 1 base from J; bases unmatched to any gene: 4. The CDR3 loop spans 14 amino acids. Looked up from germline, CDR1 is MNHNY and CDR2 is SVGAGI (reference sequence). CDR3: CASRDRDQNTEAFF. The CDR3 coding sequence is TGTGCCAGCAGGGACAGGGACCAGAACACTGAAGCTTTCTTT.

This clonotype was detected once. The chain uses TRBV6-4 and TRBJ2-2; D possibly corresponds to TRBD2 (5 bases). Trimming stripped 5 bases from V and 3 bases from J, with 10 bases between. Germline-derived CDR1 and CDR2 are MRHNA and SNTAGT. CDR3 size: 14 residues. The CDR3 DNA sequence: TGTGCCAGCAGTCTTCTAGCAGACACCGGGGAGCTGTTTTTT. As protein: CASSLLADTGELFF.

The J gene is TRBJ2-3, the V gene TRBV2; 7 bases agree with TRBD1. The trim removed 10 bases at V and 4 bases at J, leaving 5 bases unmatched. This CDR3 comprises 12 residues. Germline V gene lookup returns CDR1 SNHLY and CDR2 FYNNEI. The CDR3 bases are TGTGCCAAAACAGGGGTAGCAGATACGCAGTATTTT. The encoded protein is CAKTGVADTQYF. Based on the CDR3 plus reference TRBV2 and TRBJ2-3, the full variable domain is EPEVTQTPSHQVTQMGQEVILRCVPISNHLYFYWYRQILGQKVEFLVSFYNNEISEKSEIFDDQFSVERPDGSNFTLKIRSTKLEDSAMYFCAKTGVADTQYFGPGTRLTVL.